This T cell receptor (beta chain) was sequenced in a study of CD8+ T cells in alopecia areata. In the study overall: Treated patients were dosed with oral tofacitinib, taking 5 to 10 mg twice daily.

The treatment here: oral pan-JAK inhibitor, 5-10 mg twice daily. As for this clone: Its antigen is unknown.

The authors extracted RNA and reverse transcribed it into cDNA as the sequencing template. Generated by immunoSEQ multiplex PCR, the TCRdb table keeps only in-frame clones and is missing some. The sample yields about 180,000 clones, 58% seen once. The V end was cut by 6 bases, the J end by 12 bases, with 15 bases between. The CDR3 extends over 11 amino acids. CDR1 is DFQATT and CDR2 is SNEGSKA in the germline V gene (reference sequence). Study-wide findings and caveats: Higher clonality and more expanded CD8+ clones appeared in lesional than normal scalp. The study found tofacitinib significantly decreased scalp clonality and expanded CD8+ clones among the top 100.

The source of this sequence is a human donor with alopecia areata. The chain carries TRBV20-1 and TRBJ2-1, with D possibly called TRBD1 or TRBD2 (5 bases each). The specimen was CD4+ T cells sorted from blood, collected at roughly week 58, from a patient treated with tofacitinib. The CDR3 sequence is CSATMGDGQFF. The CDR3 bases are TGCAGTGCGACCATGGGGGACGGGCAGTTCTTC.